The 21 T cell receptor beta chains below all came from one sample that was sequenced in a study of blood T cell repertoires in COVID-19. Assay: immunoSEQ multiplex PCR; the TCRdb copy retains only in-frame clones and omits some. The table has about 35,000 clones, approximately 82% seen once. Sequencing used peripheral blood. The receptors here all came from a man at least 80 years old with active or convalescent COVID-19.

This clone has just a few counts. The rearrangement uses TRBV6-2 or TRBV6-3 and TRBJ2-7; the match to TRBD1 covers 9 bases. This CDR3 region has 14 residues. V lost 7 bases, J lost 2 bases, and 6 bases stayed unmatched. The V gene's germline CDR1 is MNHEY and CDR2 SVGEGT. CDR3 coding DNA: TGTGCCAGCACCCCGGGACAGGGAGCCTACGAGCAGTACTTC. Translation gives CASTPGQGAYEQYF.

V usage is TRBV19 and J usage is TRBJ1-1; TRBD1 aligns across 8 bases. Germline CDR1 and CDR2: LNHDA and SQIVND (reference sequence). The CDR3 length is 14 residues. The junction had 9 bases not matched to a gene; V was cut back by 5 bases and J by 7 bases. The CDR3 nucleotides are TGTGCCAGTAGTCTGGGCAGGGGGCTTGGTGAAGCTTTCTTT. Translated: CASSLGRGLGEAFF.

The CDR3 DNA reads TGTGCCGGTCGTGGGAGCTCCTACAATGAGCAGTTCTTC. Residues: CAGRGSSYNEQFF. The V gene is TRBV6-5, the J gene TRBJ2-1, with D possibly TRBD2 on 5 matching bases. Trimming took off 11 bases at V and 0 bases at J, with 11 bases between the two ends. The CDR3 has 13 residues. The germline gives CDR1 MNHEY, CDR2 SVGAGI.

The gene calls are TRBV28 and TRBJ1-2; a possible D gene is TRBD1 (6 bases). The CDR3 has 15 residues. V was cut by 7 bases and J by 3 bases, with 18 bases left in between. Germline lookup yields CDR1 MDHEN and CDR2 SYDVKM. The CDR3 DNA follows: TGTGCCAGCATCACCGCCCAGGGGCCGGACTATGGCTACACCTTC. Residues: CASITAQGPDYGYTF.

CDR3 in DNA: TGTGCCAGCAGCGAGGAGGGATTTTCTAGCTCTGGGGCCAACGTCCTGACTTTC. Encoded protein: CASSEEGFSSSGANVLTF. This chain links TRBV9 with TRBJ2-6; a weak D match, TRBD2 (6 bases). Germline CDR1 reads SGDLS; CDR2 reads YYNGEE. V dropped 3 bases and J dropped 0 bases, with 16 bases sitting between them. The CDR3 has 18 amino acids.

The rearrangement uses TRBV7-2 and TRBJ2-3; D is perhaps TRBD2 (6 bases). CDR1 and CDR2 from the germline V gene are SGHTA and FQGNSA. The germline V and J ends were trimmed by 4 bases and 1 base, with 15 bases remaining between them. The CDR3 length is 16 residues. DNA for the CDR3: TGTGCCAGCAGCTCCCAGGCTAGCGCGCGCACAGATACGCAGTATTTT. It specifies CASSSQASARTDTQYF. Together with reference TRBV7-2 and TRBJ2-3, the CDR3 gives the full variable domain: GAGVSQSPSNKVTEKGKDVELRCDPISGHTALYWYRQSLGQGLEFLIYFQGNSAPDKSGLPSDRFSAERTGGSVSTLTIQRTQQEDSAVYLCASSSQASARTDTQYFGPGTRLTVL.

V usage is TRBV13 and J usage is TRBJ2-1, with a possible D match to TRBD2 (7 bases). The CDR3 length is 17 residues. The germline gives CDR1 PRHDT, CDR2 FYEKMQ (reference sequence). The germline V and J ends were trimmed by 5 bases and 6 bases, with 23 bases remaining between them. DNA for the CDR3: TGTGCCAGCAGCCGAGGGGGGGCGTCGGACAGTCTCAATGAGCAGTTCTTC. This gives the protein CASSRGGASDSLNEQFF.

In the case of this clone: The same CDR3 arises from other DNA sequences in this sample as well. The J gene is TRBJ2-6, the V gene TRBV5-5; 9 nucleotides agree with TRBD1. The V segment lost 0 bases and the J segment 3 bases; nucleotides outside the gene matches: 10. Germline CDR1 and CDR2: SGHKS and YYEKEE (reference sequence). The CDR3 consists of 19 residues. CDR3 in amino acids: CASSLVPGQGPFGANVLTF. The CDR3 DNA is TGTGCCAGCAGCTTGGTACCGGGACAGGGCCCTTTTGGGGCCAACGTCCTGACTTTC.

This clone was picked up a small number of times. Here the CDR3 reads CASSQDQGLNEKLFF. For the CDR3, the DNA is TGTGCCAGCAGCCAAGACCAGGGCCTAAATGAAAAACTGTTTTTT. This rearrangement joins TRBV4-2 to TRBJ1-4; possibly TRBD1 for D (5 bases). V was cut by 0 bases and J by 5 bases, with 10 bases left in between. The CDR3 spans 15 residues. Germline CDR1 reads LGHNA; CDR2 reads YNFKEQ.

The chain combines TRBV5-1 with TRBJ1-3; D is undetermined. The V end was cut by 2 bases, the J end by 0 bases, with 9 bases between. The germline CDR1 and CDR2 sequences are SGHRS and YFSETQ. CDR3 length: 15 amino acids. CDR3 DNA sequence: TGCGCCAGCAGCTTCGACGGGGACTCTGGAAACACCATATATTTT. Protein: CASSFDGDSGNTIYF.

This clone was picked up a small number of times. CDR3 sequence (DNA): TGTGCCAGCAGCGTAGCGGGGTCCGCGTCCTACGAGCAGTACTTC. This codes for CASSVAGSASYEQYF. This sequence joins TRBV9 and TRBJ2-7, with a weak D call TRBD2 (5 bases). Per the germline V gene, CDR1 is SGDLS and CDR2 is YYNGEE. This CDR3 has 15 amino acids. Trimming left V 0 bases short and J 1 base short, with 11 bases between.

This chain's CDR3 is CASSIAYREGSPLHF. CDR3 in DNA: TGTGCCAGTAGTATAGCATACAGAGAAGGCTCACCCCTCCACTTT. The chain has TRBV19 and TRBJ1-6, with no clear D. CDR1 is LNHDA, CDR2 SQIVND, per germline (reference sequence). The V gene lost 1 base and the J gene lost 10 bases, with 14 bases spanning the gap. This CDR3 has 15 residues.

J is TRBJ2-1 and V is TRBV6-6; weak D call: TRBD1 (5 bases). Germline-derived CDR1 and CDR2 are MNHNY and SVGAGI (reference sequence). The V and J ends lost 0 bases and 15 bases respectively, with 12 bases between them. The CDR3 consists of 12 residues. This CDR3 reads CASSYSKGEPFF. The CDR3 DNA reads TGTGCCAGCAGTTACTCGAAAGGGGAACCGTTCTTC.

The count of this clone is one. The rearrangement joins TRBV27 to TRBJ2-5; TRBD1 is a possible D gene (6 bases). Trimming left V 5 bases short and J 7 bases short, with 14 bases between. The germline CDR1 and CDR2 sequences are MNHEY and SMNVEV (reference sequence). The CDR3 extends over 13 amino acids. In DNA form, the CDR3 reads TGTGCCAGCAGTGCCAGGACAGACGGGACCCAGTACTTC. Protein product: CASSARTDGTQYF.

This chain's CDR3 is CATSDLGLAGGYEQFF. The CDR3 DNA reads TGTGCCACCAGTGACCTCGGACTAGCGGGAGGGTACGAGCAGTTCTTC. This chain connects TRBV24-1 to TRBJ2-1; 15 bases match TRBD2. J was trimmed by 10 bases and V by 4 bases; bases with no gene match: 7. This CDR3 comprises 16 residues. The germline gives CDR1 KGHDR, CDR2 SFDVKD.

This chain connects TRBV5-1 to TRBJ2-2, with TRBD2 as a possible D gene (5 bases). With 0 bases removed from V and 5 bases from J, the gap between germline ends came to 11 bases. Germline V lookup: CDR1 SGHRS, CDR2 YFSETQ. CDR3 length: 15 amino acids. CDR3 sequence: CASSLEVSVTGELFF. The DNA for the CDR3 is TGCGCCAGCAGCTTGGAGGTTAGCGTGACCGGGGAGCTGTTTTTT.

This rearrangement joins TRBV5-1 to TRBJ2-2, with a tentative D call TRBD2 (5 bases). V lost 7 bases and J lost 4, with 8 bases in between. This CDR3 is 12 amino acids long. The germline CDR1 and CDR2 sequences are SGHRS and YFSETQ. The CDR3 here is CASGRGTGELFF. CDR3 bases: TGCGCCAGCGGCCGGGGCACCGGGGAGCTGTTTTTT.

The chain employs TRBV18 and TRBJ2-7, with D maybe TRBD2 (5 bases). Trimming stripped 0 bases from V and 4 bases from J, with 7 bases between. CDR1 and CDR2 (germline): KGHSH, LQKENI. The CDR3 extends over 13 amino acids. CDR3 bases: TGTGCCAGCTCACCACCGTCGGGGTACGAGCAGTACTTC. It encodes CASSPPSGYEQYF.

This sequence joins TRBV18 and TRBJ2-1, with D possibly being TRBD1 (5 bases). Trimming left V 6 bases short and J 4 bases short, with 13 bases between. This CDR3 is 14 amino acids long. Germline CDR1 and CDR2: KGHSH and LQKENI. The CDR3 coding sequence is TGTGCCAGCTCCCCAAGGACACTTTACAATGAGCAGTTCTTC. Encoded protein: CASSPRTLYNEQFF.

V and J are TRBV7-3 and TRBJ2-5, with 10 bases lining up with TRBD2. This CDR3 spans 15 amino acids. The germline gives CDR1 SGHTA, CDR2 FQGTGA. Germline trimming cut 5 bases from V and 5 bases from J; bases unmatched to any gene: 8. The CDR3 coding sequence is TGTGCCAGCAGCACGAGCGGGAGGGCCGGGGAGACCCAGTACTTC. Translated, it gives CASSTSGRAGETQYF.

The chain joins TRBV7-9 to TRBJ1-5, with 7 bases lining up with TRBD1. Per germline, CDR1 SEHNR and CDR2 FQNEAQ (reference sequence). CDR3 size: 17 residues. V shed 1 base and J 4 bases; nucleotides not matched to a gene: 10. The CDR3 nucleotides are TGTGCCAGCAGCTTAGAGGCCACCCAGGGGGGTAATCAGCCCCAGCATTTT. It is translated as CASSLEATQGGNQPQHF.